A single sample gave rise to the 32 T cell receptor beta chains below, sequenced in a study of early T cells in non-severe SARS-CoV-2 infection. TCRdb re-called the 5' RACE reads with MiXCR, one entry per CDR3 protein. The sample includes about 45,000 distinct CDR3 sequences, roughly 11% of them seen just once. What was sequenced was whole blood. Receptor source: an adult who was a healthcare worker with PCR-confirmed SARS-CoV-2 infection or an uninfected control (not recorded which).

This clonotype has only a few counts. Since the CDR3 does not end with the conserved phenylalanine or tryptophan, this likely comes from a read error. The J gene is TRBJ1-1, the V gene TRBV20-1; D gene unclear. Trimming cost V 2 bases and J 11 bases, with 12 bases left between them. The CDR3 covers 11 residues. The germline CDR1 and CDR2 sequences are DFQATT and SNEGSKA (reference sequence). The CDR3 loop is CSARSPAEAFS. The CDR3 DNA reads TGCAGTGCTAGAAGCCCGGCGGAGGCTTTCTCT.

This clonotype was seen at least ten times. This sequence joins TRBV20-1 and TRBJ2-7, with 7 bases fitting TRBD2. Germline V gives CDR1 DFQATT, CDR2 SNEGSKA (reference sequence). CDR3 length equals 16 residues. Germline trimming cut 7 bases from V and 7 bases from J; bases unmatched to any gene: 22. CDR3 protein: CSGGGRYGRDHTEQYF. The CDR3 DNA sequence: TGCAGTGGAGGCGGGAGATATGGGAGGGACCATACGGAGCAGTACTTC.

The chain is built from TRBV20-1 and TRBJ2-7; 9 positions agree with TRBD2. This CDR3 spans 14 amino acids. Germline CDR1 reads DFQATT; CDR2 reads SNEGSKA (reference sequence). After removal of 6 bases from V and 2 bases from J, the junction contained 8 bases not matched to a gene. The CDR3 loop is CSAKGLATTYEQYF. CDR3 DNA sequence: TGCAGTGCAAAAGGACTAGCGACAACCTACGAGCAGTACTTC.

There are many counts of this clonotype. CDR3 DNA: TGTGCCAGCACAAAGGACTGGATGAACACCGGGGAGCTGTTTTTT. Residues: CASTKDWMNTGELFF. The chain links TRBV11-2 to TRBJ2-2; D perhaps matches TRBD2 (5 bases). Trimming pared 7 bases from V and 1 base from J, leaving 13 bases between. The length of the CDR3 is 15 residues. The germline V gene encodes CDR1 SGHAT and CDR2 FQNNGV.

This clonotype was detected ten times or more. The chain links TRBV28 to TRBJ1-1, with 7 positions matching TRBD1. V trimming: 8 bases; J trimming: 0 bases; junction bases outside the gene matches: 12. The CDR3 covers 16 residues. Looked up from germline, CDR1 is MDHEN and CDR2 is SYDVKM. In DNA, the CDR3 is TGTGCCAGCGCTTCTGGACAGGCCGCTATGAACACTGAAGCTTTCTTT. This codes for CASASGQAAMNTEAFF.

This clonotype occurred a few times. The chain recombines TRBV15 with TRBJ1-6, with D unclear. CDR1 and CDR2 from the germline V gene are LNHNV and YYDKDF (reference sequence). V was clipped by 4 bases and J by 8 bases, with 6 bases between them. The CDR3 sequence is 12 residues long. The CDR3 DNA reads TGTGCCACCAGCAACGCACATTCACCCCTCCACTTT. It specifies CATSNAHSPLHF.

This clonotype was seen many times. DNA of the CDR3: TGTGCCAGCGGATCACTTTCTTTTCCCCAGCATTTT. Its protein is CASGSLSFPQHF. This sequence joins TRBV9 and TRBJ1-5; the D is unclear. Trimming left V 7 bases short and J 10 bases short, with 15 bases between. Germline V gene sequence: CDR1 SGDLS, CDR2 YYNGEE. The CDR3 consists of 12 residues.

This clonotype has a count of ten or more. The V call is TRBV5-1, the J call TRBJ2-2; D possibly corresponds to TRBD2 (6 bases). The V gene's germline CDR1 is SGHRS and CDR2 YFSETQ. The CDR3 is made up of 15 amino acids. The V and J ends lost 4 bases and 5 bases respectively, with 15 bases between them. CDR3 amino acids: CASSPGGSRTGELFF. Written as DNA, the CDR3 is TGCGCCAGCAGCCCAGGAGGGTCGAGGACCGGGGAGCTGTTTTTT.

This clonotype was recorded at least ten times. V gene TRBV20-1 combines with J gene TRBJ2-4; D might be TRBD2 (5 bases). V gave up 3 bases and J gave up 9 bases, with 15 bases separating them. This CDR3 has 13 residues. CDR1 and CDR2 (germline): DFQATT, SNEGSKA (reference sequence). CDR3 amino acids: CSASDYGVAIQYF. The CDR3 bases are TGCAGTGCTAGCGATTACGGGGTAGCCATTCAGTACTTC.

Ten or more counts support this clonotype. V and J are TRBV6-2 or TRBV6-3 and TRBJ2-1; D tentatively reads TRBD1 or TRBD2 (5 bases each). This CDR3 comprises 14 residues. V dropped 6 bases and J dropped 3 bases, with 12 bases sitting between them. Germline CDR1 is MNHEY and CDR2 is SVGEGT. DNA of the CDR3: TGTGCCAGCAGCCCCGGGGCTTTCTACAATGAGCAGTTCTTC. Protein: CASSPGAFYNEQFF.

There are many counts of this clonotype. The rearrangement links TRBV14 to TRBJ1-6, with 9 bases aligning to TRBD1. The CDR3 extends over 15 amino acids. Trimming removed 4 bases from V and 7 bases from J; junction bases left unmatched: 5. The germline gives CDR1 SGHDN, CDR2 FVKESK. The CDR3 nucleotides are TGTGCCAGCAGCCGCGGACAGGGGTCGAATTCACCCCTCCACTTT. It codes for CASSRGQGSNSPLHF.

In this sample, this clonotype turned up once. The gene calls are TRBV6-2 or TRBV6-3 and TRBJ1-4; D not certain. The CDR3 spans 14 residues. V shed 3 bases and J shed 5 bases, with 10 bases lying between them. Germline V gives CDR1 MNHEY, CDR2 SVGEGT. CDR3 sequence (DNA): TGTGCCAGCAGTTATTCCCGGCTGAATGAAAAACTGTTTTTT. Amino acid sequence: CASSYSRLNEKLFF.

This clonotype was seen a few times. The V and J genes are TRBV19 and TRBJ2-2; 9 bases match TRBD2. CDR1 is LNHDA and CDR2 is SQIVND in the germline V gene (reference sequence). V was pared by 6 bases and J by 2 bases, with 7 bases of the junction left unmatched. The CDR3 length is 16 residues. As DNA, the CDR3 is TGTGCCAGTAGGAGATGGACTAGCGAAAACACCGGGGAGCTGTTTTTT. As protein: CASRRWTSENTGELFF.

This clonotype was found many times. The chain has TRBV18 and TRBJ1-1; D ambiguous. The germline V gene has CDR1 KGHSH and CDR2 LQKENI. This CDR3 contains 12 residues. Trimming pared 2 bases from V and 7 bases from J, leaving 8 bases between. CDR3: CASSPNEYEAFF. The CDR3 coding sequence is TGTGCCAGCTCACCAAACGAGTATGAAGCTTTCTTT.

This clonotype was counted at least ten times. The chain recombines TRBV20-1 with TRBJ2-3; TRBD2 agrees at 8 bases. Germline CDR1 is DFQATT and CDR2 is SNEGSKA (reference sequence). With 7 bases clipped from V and 3 bases from J, the junction kept 6 bases outside the gene matches. CDR3 size: 13 residues. The CDR3 DNA follows: TGCAGTGTGTTAGCGGGGAATACAGATACGCAGTATTTT. This codes for CSVLAGNTDTQYF.

This clonotype was seen only a few times. This chain uses TRBV27 with TRBJ2-1, with D maybe TRBD2 (5 bases). V was pared by 3 bases and J by 0 bases, with 9 bases between. The CDR3 extends over 15 amino acids. CDR1 MNHEY and CDR2 SMNVEV come from the germline V gene (reference sequence). CDR3 region: CASSLRESSYNEQFF. DNA for the CDR3: TGTGCCAGCAGTTTGAGGGAGAGCTCCTACAATGAGCAGTTCTTC.

This clonotype was seen only a few times. This chain links TRBV30 with TRBJ2-2; D ambiguous. The CDR3 is 13 residues long. Germline V lookup: CDR1 GTSNPN, CDR2 SVGIG (reference sequence). The ends were cut back, 3 bases at V and 3 bases at J, with 8 bases in the middle. The CDR3 loop reads CAWRKGHTGELFF. CDR3 DNA sequence: TGTGCCTGGAGGAAAGGGCACACCGGGGAGCTGTTTTTT.

This clonotype showed up just a few times. J is TRBJ1-5 and V is TRBV10-2; D gene unclear. Trimming cost V 5 bases and J 1 base, with 12 bases left between them. The CDR3 consists of 15 residues. Germline V lookup: CDR1 WSHSY, CDR2 SAAADI. DNA of the CDR3: TGCGCCAGCAGTAAGGACGGTCGCAGCAATCAGCCCCAGCATTTT. Amino acid sequence: CASSKDGRSNQPQHF.

This clonotype was picked up many times. The rearrangement joins TRBV10-2 to TRBJ2-7; the match to TRBD2 covers 10 bases. The length of the CDR3 is 15 residues. CDR1 is WSHSY, CDR2 SAAADI, per germline. Unmatched junction bases numbered 9, after V lost 6 bases and J lost 4 bases. This chain's CDR3 is CASRFLAGVGYEQYF. The CDR3 nucleotides are TGCGCCAGCAGATTTCTAGCGGGAGTAGGATACGAGCAGTACTTC.

In its sample, this clonotype was seen many times. The chain recombines TRBV5-5 with TRBJ2-7; maybe TRBD1 (6 bases). Trimming took off 3 bases at V and 0 bases at J, with 13 bases between the two ends. Germline V gene data show CDR1 as SGHKS and CDR2 as YYEKEE (reference sequence). The CDR3 length is 15 residues. The CDR3 DNA sequence: TGTGCCAGCAGCTGGGCTCTGGGGGCCTCCTACGAGCAGTACTTC. This translates into CASSWALGASYEQYF. Full variable domain (remainder filled in from reference TRBV5-5 and TRBJ2-7): DAGVTQSPTHLIKTRGQQVTLRCSPISGHKSVSWYQQVLGQGPQFIFQYYEKEERGRGNFPDRFSARQFPNYSSELNVNALLLGDSALYLCASSWALGASYEQYFGPGTRLTVT.

This clonotype was seen a few times. V usage is TRBV7-3 and J usage is TRBJ2-1; 7 positions agree with TRBD2. J was trimmed by 3 bases and V by 2 bases; bases with no gene match: 7. The germline CDR1 and CDR2 sequences are SGHTA and FQGTGA. The CDR3 runs 16 residues. The CDR3 protein is CASSLGSASGYNEQFF. CDR3 coding DNA: TGTGCCAGCAGCTTAGGTTCGGCTAGCGGCTACAATGAGCAGTTCTTC.

This clonotype was counted many times. The rearrangement links TRBV30 to TRBJ2-1; D is uncertain. V dropped 5 bases and J dropped 3 bases, with 11 bases sitting between them. Germline V gene data show CDR1 as GTSNPN and CDR2 as SVGIG (reference sequence). The CDR3 has 13 residues. CDR3 amino acids: CAWGLSDYNEQFF. CDR3 bases: TGTGCCTGGGGATTAAGCGACTACAATGAGCAGTTCTTC.

This sequence joins TRBV28 and TRBJ1-1; D is unclear. This CDR3 contains 15 residues. V lost 2 bases, J lost 7 bases, and 17 bases lay in between. Looked up from germline, CDR1 is MDHEN and CDR2 is SYDVKM. The CDR3 sequence: CASSLEASGGLEAFF. In DNA, the CDR3 is TGTGCCAGCAGTTTAGAGGCTTCAGGAGGGCTTGAAGCTTTCTTT.

This clonotype appeared a few times. J is TRBJ2-7 and V is TRBV27; 12 bases map to TRBD2. Germline loops: CDR1 MNHEY, CDR2 SMNVEV (reference sequence). The CDR3 is 16 amino acids. V trimming: 2 bases; J trimming: 2 bases; junction bases outside the gene matches: 4. The CDR3 loop is CASSLMTSGGPYEQYF. CDR3 DNA sequence: TGTGCCAGCAGTTTAATGACTAGCGGGGGCCCCTACGAGCAGTACTTC.

This clonotype has a count of ten or more. This chain joins TRBV7-2 and TRBJ2-7; tentative D call: TRBD1 (6 bases). Trimming stripped 5 bases from V and 1 base from J, with 15 bases between. Germline values: CDR1 SGHTA, CDR2 FQGNSA. This CDR3 is 15 amino acids long. CDR3 protein: CASSRTGKGSYEQYF. The CDR3 DNA is TGTGCCAGCAGCCGCACAGGGAAAGGATCCTACGAGCAGTACTTC.

J is TRBJ2-7 and V is TRBV28; D gene unclear. The CDR3 length is 12 residues. Trimming stripped 3 bases from V and 7 bases from J, with 10 bases between. Germline values: CDR1 MDHEN, CDR2 SYDVKM. DNA for the CDR3: TGTGCCAGCAGTTTGCCGCAACTTGAGCAGTACTTC. Translation: CASSLPQLEQYF.

As to this clonotype: A much more abundant neighbour one base away suggests this may be a read error. The chain carries TRBV28 and TRBJ2-3; D remains ambiguous. CDR1 is MDHEN and CDR2 is SYDVKM in the germline V gene. The V gene lost 9 bases and the J gene lost 4 bases, with 17 bases spanning the gap. This CDR3 comprises 14 residues. CDR3 coding DNA: TGTGCCAGGAGCTCCCTAGGAGTGGCAGATACGCAGTATTTT. This gives the protein CARSSLGVADTQYF.

This clonotype was found a few times. The chain joins TRBV7-6 to TRBJ2-7, with TRBD2 matching over 10 bases. The CDR3 runs 14 residues. The ends lost 2 bases at V and 7 bases at J; junction bases unmatched: 5. Germline assignment: CDR1 SGHVS and CDR2 FNYEAQ. For the CDR3, the DNA is TGTGCCAGCAGCTTAAGTCTAGCGGGAGATGAGCAGTACTTC. Protein sequence: CASSLSLAGDEQYF.

This clonotype was detected many times. This chain links TRBV7-3 with TRBJ2-2; 7 bases are a match to TRBD1. This CDR3 region has 16 residues. Germline V CDR1 and CDR2: SGHTA, FQGTGA. V was pared by 5 bases and J by 2 bases, with 8 bases of the junction left unmatched. The CDR3 sequence is CASSKGTATNTGELFF. CDR3 sequence (DNA): TGTGCCAGCAGCAAAGGGACAGCCACTAACACCGGGGAGCTGTTTTTT.

In this sample, this clonotype turned up many times. The chain is built from TRBV6-1 and TRBJ1-3, with no clear D. Germline V gives CDR1 MNHNS, CDR2 SASEGT. The CDR3 extends over 14 amino acids. The V end lost 6 bases, the J end lost 2 bases, and 11 bases lay between the germline ends. In DNA form, the CDR3 reads TGTGCCAGCAGCGGGAACATGCCTGGAAACACCATATATTTT. Its translation: CASSGNMPGNTIYF.

The rearrangement joins TRBV18 to TRBJ2-6, with TRBD2 matching 13 bases. Per germline, CDR1 KGHSH and CDR2 LQKENI. Unmatched junction bases numbered 6, after V lost 4 bases and J lost 3 bases. The CDR3 sequence is 18 residues long. The CDR3 coding sequence is TGTGCCAGCTCACTCGGACTAGCGGGAGACGGTGGGGCCAACGTCCTGACTTTC. Residues: CASSLGLAGDGGANVLTF.

This clonotype was found many times. The V and J genes are TRBV28 and TRBJ2-3; D tentatively fits TRBD1 or TRBD2 (5 bases each). CDR3 length equals 14 residues. The germline gives CDR1 MDHEN, CDR2 SYDVKM. Trimming took off 6 bases at V and 1 base at J, with 11 bases between the two ends. The CDR3 region is CASRGVVGTDTQYF. The CDR3 nucleotides read TGTGCCAGCAGGGGGGTGGTCGGCACAGATACGCAGTATTTT.